The next 21 T cell receptor beta chains were all read from a single sample in a study of T cell responses to AZD1222 COVID-19 vaccine. Sequenced by immunoSEQ multiplex PCR; TCRdb stores in-frame clones only, minus some. The table shows approximately 270,000 clones, with around 92% occurring only once. The sequenced sample was peripheral blood, obtained 28 days after the second AZD1222 dose. The receptors here all came from an adult who received the AZD1222 COVID-19 vaccine.

The J gene is TRBJ2-5, the V gene TRBV5-4; no reliable D call. V lost 4 bases to trimming and J lost 1 base, with 8 bases between them. This CDR3 has 13 amino acids. CDR1 SGHNT and CDR2 YYREEE come from the germline V gene (reference sequence). CDR3: CASSSRVQETQYF. The CDR3 DNA reads TGTGCCAGCAGCAGCAGAGTCCAAGAGACCCAGTACTTC.

The CDR3: CSVVRVGDRAYGYTF. The CDR3 nucleotides read TGCAGCGTTGTAAGGGTTGGGGACAGGGCCTATGGCTACACCTTC. The chain carries TRBV29-1 and TRBJ1-2; 9 bases fit TRBD1. V shed 4 bases, J shed 4 bases, and the junction held 10 bases outside the gene matches. The germline CDR1 and CDR2 sequences are SQVTM and ANQGSEA. The CDR3 extends over 15 amino acids.

The rearrangement uses TRBV19 and TRBJ1-2, with no clear D. The CDR3 extends over 13 amino acids. The germline V gene encodes CDR1 LNHDA and CDR2 SQIVND (reference sequence). V shed 10 bases and J shed 8 bases, with 20 bases lying between them. CDR3 loop: CATTDQPAGGYTF. CDR3 sequence (DNA): TGTGCCACCACGGACCAACCGGCGGGGGGCTACACCTTC.

The chain uses TRBV4-1 and TRBJ2-3, with D possibly matching TRBD2 (6 bases). V was cut by 0 bases and J by 0 bases, with 10 bases left in between. The CDR3 sequence is 16 residues long. Germline assignment: CDR1 MGHRA and CDR2 YSYEKL. CDR3 coding DNA: TGCGCCAGCAGCCAAGATAAGGGACTTAGCACAGATACGCAGTATTTT. As protein: CASSQDKGLSTDTQYF.

The chain uses TRBV27 and TRBJ2-1; D is unresolved. V shed 5 bases and J shed 6 bases, with 14 bases lying between them. Per the germline V gene, CDR1 is MNHEY and CDR2 is SMNVEV (reference sequence). The CDR3 totals 14 residues. CDR3 nucleotide sequence: TGTGCCAGCAGTCCTGTCGGACCAACCAATGAGCAGTTCTTC. Amino acids: CASSPVGPTNEQFF.

V gene TRBV2 combines with J gene TRBJ2-2, with D possibly TRBD2 on 7 matching bases. CDR3 length equals 16 residues. V lost 5 bases to trimming and J lost 3 bases, with 16 bases between them. Germline V gene sequence: CDR1 SNHLY, CDR2 FYNNEI. In DNA form, the CDR3 reads TGTGCCAGCAGTTCCACAGGGAGGGGCGACACCGGGGAGCTGTTTTTT. Its protein is CASSSTGRGDTGELFF.

The chain recombines TRBV19 with TRBJ1-4; D is unresolved. Germline V gene sequence: CDR1 LNHDA, CDR2 SQIVND (reference sequence). The V end was cut by 4 bases, the J end by 8 bases, with 20 bases between. This CDR3 has 16 amino acids. The CDR3: CASSTRPGPGGEKLFF. The DNA of the CDR3 is TGTGCCAGTAGTACCCGCCCCGGACCGGGAGGAGAAAAACTGTTTTTT.

The chain couples TRBV28 to TRBJ2-2; the D gene is possibly TRBD2 (7 bases). The CDR3 runs 14 residues. Germline V lookup: CDR1 MDHEN, CDR2 SYDVKM. Trimming stripped 3 bases from V and 7 bases from J, with 12 bases between. CDR3 nucleotide sequence: TGTGCCAGCAGTTTTGGGGGGGGCGGCGGGGAGCTGTTTTTT. Amino acid sequence: CASSFGGGGGELFF.

The chain uses TRBV12-3 or TRBV12-4 and TRBJ1-5, with D hard to call. V lost 3 bases to trimming and J lost 7 bases, with 10 bases between them. This CDR3 spans 13 amino acids. The CDR3 nucleotides read TGTGCCAGCAGTTTTAATAAGGAACAGCCCCAGCATTTT. Encoded protein: CASSFNKEQPQHF.

The V and J genes are TRBV27 and TRBJ1-6, with D unclear. CDR1 is MNHEY and CDR2 is SMNVEV in the germline V gene (reference sequence). V lost 1 base, J lost 5 bases, and 12 bases lay in between. The length of the CDR3 is 16 residues. The CDR3 is CASSLYSLLHNSPLHF. The CDR3 region has the DNA TGTGCCAGCAGTTTATACAGTCTCCTCCATAATTCACCCCTCCACTTT.

As regards this clone: Other DNA variants within this sample encode the same CDR3. V is TRBV18 and J is TRBJ1-6; D possibly corresponds to TRBD1 (5 bases). The CDR3 consists of 13 residues. Trimming stripped 3 bases from V and 10 bases from J, with 10 bases between. Germline CDR1 KGHSH, CDR2 LQKENI. In DNA form, the CDR3 reads TGTGCCAGCTCACCGGGCGGGGACTCACCCCTCCACTTT. Translated: CASSPGGDSPLHF. Combining the CDR3 with reference TRBV18 and TRBJ1-6 gives the whole variable domain NAGVMQNPRHLVRRRGQEARLRCSPMKGHSHVYWYRQLPEEGLKFMVYLQKENIIDESGMPKERFSAEFPKEGPSILRIQQVVRGDSAAYFCASSPGGDSPLHFGNGTRLTVT.

The chain combines TRBV6-5 with TRBJ2-7, with a weak D call TRBD1 (5 bases). Germline CDR1 is MNHEY and CDR2 is SVGAGI. Trimming left V 7 bases short and J 0 bases short, with 13 bases between. CDR3 length: 14 amino acids. The CDR3 DNA follows: TGTGCCAGCAAAGGGGCACGTAGCTCCTACGAGCAGTACTTC. Encoded protein: CASKGARSSYEQYF.

This sequence joins TRBV12-3 or TRBV12-4 and TRBJ2-1; D is unresolved. This CDR3 has 12 residues. Trimming removed 3 bases at V and 6 bases at J, with 6 bases between. Here the CDR3 reads CASSLSTNEQFF. In DNA, the CDR3 is TGTGCCAGCAGTTTGTCCACCAATGAGCAGTTCTTC.

The CDR3 sequence: CASSLGQGDGYTF. The CDR3 DNA reads as TGTGCCAGCTCCCTCGGACAGGGCGACGGCTACACCTTC. The chain uses TRBV18 and TRBJ1-2, with 8 bases fitting TRBD1. CDR3 length: 13 amino acids. With 6 bases clipped from V and 8 bases from J, the junction kept 8 bases outside the gene matches. The germline gives CDR1 KGHSH, CDR2 LQKENI.

This rearrangement joins TRBV11-2 to TRBJ2-1; TRBD1 aligns across 10 bases. There are 15 residues in the CDR3. The germline V gene has CDR1 SGHAT and CDR2 FQNNGV. The ends lost 1 base at V and 6 bases at J; junction bases unmatched: 3. The CDR3 DNA reads TGTGCCAGCAGCTTAGTCTGGACAGGGGGCAATGAGCAGTTCTTC. Its translation is CASSLVWTGGNEQFF.

This chain links TRBV12-3 or TRBV12-4 with TRBJ1-2, with 8 bases matching TRBD1. This CDR3 region has 13 residues. The ends lost 5 bases at V and 5 bases at J; junction bases unmatched: 4. This CDR3 is CASSLWTGYGYTF. CDR3 nucleotide sequence: TGTGCCAGCAGTCTCTGGACAGGGTATGGCTACACCTTC.

As DNA, the CDR3 is TGTGCCAGTAGTATCGGTTTTGCGCTTGGGGCTTTCTTT. Residues: CASSIGFALGAFF. The chain recombines TRBV19 with TRBJ1-1, with no clear D. The CDR3 consists of 13 residues. Germline V gene lookup returns CDR1 LNHDA and CDR2 SQIVND (reference sequence). V was cut by 3 bases and J by 11 bases, with 16 bases left in between. The full variable domain, in which reference TRBV19 and TRBJ1-1 provide the parts outside the CDR3, is DGGITQSPKYLFRKEGQNVTLSCEQNLNHDAMYWYRQDPGQGLRLIYYSQIVNDFQKGDIAEGYSVSREKKESFPLTVTSAQKNPTAFYLCASSIGFALGAFFGQGTRLTVV.

V usage is TRBV2 and J usage is TRBJ1-1, with 8 bases that match TRBD1. The germline V gene encodes CDR1 SNHLY and CDR2 FYNNEI. This CDR3 spans 16 amino acids. Trimming took 6 bases from V and 0 from J; bases not matched to a gene: 9. The CDR3 reads CASRATGGGMNTEAFF. CDR3 nucleotide sequence: TGTGCCAGCAGGGCTACAGGGGGAGGAATGAACACTGAAGCTTTCTTT.

This clone was found once. The chain carries TRBV7-6 and TRBJ1-6; D gene unclear. The CDR3 sequence is 15 residues long. Trimming took 3 bases from V and 3 from J, leaving 9 bases between them. Germline CDR1 is SGHVS and CDR2 is FNYEAQ. CDR3 sequence (DNA): TGTGCCAGCAGCTTCCGGGAAGACTATAATTCACCCCTCCACTTT. Translated: CASSFREDYNSPLHF.

The V call is TRBV2, the J call TRBJ1-5, with D tentatively TRBD1 (6 bases). V shed 7 bases and J shed 3 bases, with 10 bases lying between them. The CDR3 length is 13 residues. CDR1 SNHLY and CDR2 FYNNEI come from the germline V gene. The CDR3 DNA follows: TGTGCCAGCAAGGGGGACAACAATCAGCCCCAGCATTTT. Translation gives CASKGDNNQPQHF.

This chain joins TRBV5-4 and TRBJ1-1; D might be TRBD1 (5 bases). Trimming stripped 4 bases from V and 7 bases from J, with 26 bases between. Germline CDR1 SGHNT, CDR2 YYREEE (reference sequence). This CDR3 has 17 amino acids. The CDR3 DNA is TGTGCCAGCAGCCCTCAATCTGTCGGGCCGGGGCGCCTTGAAGCTTTCTTT. Protein sequence: CASSPQSVGPGRLEAFF.